The clone carrying this TCR beta chain occurred a few times. Its target is not known. Treatment indicated: approximately nine-day PBMC culture with coronavirus spike peptide pools or control peptides (ViraFEST assay). After 10 days of culture, CD4+ T cells were negatively selected. With the Oncomine TCR Beta short-read assay, DNA from cultured CD4+ T cells was sequenced. TCRdb reprocessed the PCR reads with MiXCR, giving one entry per CDR3 protein. The repertoire consists of more than 12,000 distinct CDR3 sequences, with 30% occurring once and the leading ten covering roughly a sixth. The data stem from a study of vaccination and CD4 T cells after COVID-19. At the level of the study: Samples were taken after vaccination, a median of around 67 days after dose two, with a range of 14 to 241.

The length of the CDR3 is 16 residues. With 0 bases clipped from V and 4 bases from J, the junction kept 10 bases outside the gene matches. CDR1 is DFQATT and CDR2 is SNEGSKA in the germline V gene (reference sequence). This receptor was obtained from a human donor with COVID-19. Sequencing was carried out using cultured CD4+ T cells from blood. This chain links TRBV20-1 with TRBJ1-2; TRBD1 matches at 8 bases. CDR3 amino acids: CSARDPGRTGTYGYTF. CDR3 DNA: TGCAGTGCTAGAGATCCCGGTAGGACAGGGACCTATGGCTACACCTTC.